This T cell receptor beta chain was captured by sequencing in a study of identical twins. Study conclusions and caveats: While abundant cord blood beta clonotypes carried fewer insertions, memory repertoires showed no such pattern. Conclusions leaned on cross-sectional statistical analysis and did not track the same donors over time.

CDR1 SQVTM and CDR2 ANQGSEA come from the germline V gene. The germline V and J ends were trimmed by 1 base and 6 bases, with 17 bases remaining between them. This CDR3 has 15 residues. cDNA molecules carried unique molecular identifiers, and template switching added a universal primer site. TCRdb re-called the 5' RACE reads through MiXCR, storing one row per CDR3 protein. In the table there are roughly 1,500,000 distinct CDR3 sequences, 25% to 35% of which are singletons. This clonotype occurred a few times. Antigen unknown. Sample: cord blood. This receptor was taken from a newborn girl in good health. The chain couples TRBV29-1 to TRBJ2-3; the D gene is possibly TRBD2 (5 bases). CDR3 bases: TGCAGCGTTGAAGGGGGTTTCGAGGGCCAGGATACGCAGTATTTT. Translating it yields CSVEGGFEGQDTQYF.